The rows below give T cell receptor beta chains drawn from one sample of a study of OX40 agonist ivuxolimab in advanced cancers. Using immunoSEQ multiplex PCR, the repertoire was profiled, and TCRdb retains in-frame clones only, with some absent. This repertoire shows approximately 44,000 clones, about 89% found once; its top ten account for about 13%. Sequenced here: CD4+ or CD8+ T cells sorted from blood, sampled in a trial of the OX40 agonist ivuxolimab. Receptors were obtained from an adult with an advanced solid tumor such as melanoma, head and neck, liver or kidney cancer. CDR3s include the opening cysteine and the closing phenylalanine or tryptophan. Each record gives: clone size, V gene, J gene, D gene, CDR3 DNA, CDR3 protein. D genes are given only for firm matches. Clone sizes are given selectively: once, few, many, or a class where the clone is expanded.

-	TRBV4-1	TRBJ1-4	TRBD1	TGCGCCAGCAGCCCGCGGACAGGGGACGAAAAACTGTTTTTT	CASSPRTGDEKLFF
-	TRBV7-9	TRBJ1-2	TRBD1	TGTGCCAGCAGCTTAGAGGGACAGCCGAATGGCTACACCTTC	CASSLEGQPNGYTF
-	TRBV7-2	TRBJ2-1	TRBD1	TGTGCCAGCAGCGGGGACAGGGGCAGCTCCTACAATGAGCAGTTCTTC	CASSGDRGSSYNEQFF
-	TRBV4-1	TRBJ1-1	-	TGCGCCAGCAGCCAAGAGGGAGGGCTTGAAGCTTTCTTT	CASSQEGGLEAFF
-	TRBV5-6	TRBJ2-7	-	TGTGCCAGCAGCGCTCTAGGGCAGGGTAGCTACGAGCAGTACTTC	CASSALGQGSYEQYF
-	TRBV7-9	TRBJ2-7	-	TGTGCCAGCACCCTGGACAGTACTGAGCAGTACTTC	CASTLDSTEQYF
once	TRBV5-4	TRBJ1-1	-	TGTGCCAGCAGCGCCCCGGACAGGAACACTGAAGCTTTCTTT	CASSAPDRNTEAFF
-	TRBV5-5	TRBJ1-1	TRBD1	TGTGCCAGCAGCTTGGCGGGGACAGGGGGTCCTGAAGCTTTCTTT	CASSLAGTGGPEAFF
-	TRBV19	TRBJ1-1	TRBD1	TGTGCCAGTAGTCTCGAGACAGGGGGCACTGAAGCTTTCTTT	CASSLETGGTEAFF
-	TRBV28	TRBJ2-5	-	TGTGCCAGCACCAATCGAGAGACCCAGTACTTC	CASTNRETQYF
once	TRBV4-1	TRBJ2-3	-	TGCGCCAGCAGCCAAGAGGACAGCCAGATTAGCACAGATACGCAGTATTTT	CASSQEDSQISTDTQYF
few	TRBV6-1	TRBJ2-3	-	TGTGCCAGCAGGGTTGCGGACGCAGATACGCAGTATTTT	CASRVADADTQYF
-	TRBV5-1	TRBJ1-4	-	TGCGCCAGCAGCTTGGGCGGGGTCAGCCTTGAGGAACTGTTTTTT	CASSLGGVSLEELFF
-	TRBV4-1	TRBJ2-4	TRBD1	TGCGCCAGCAGCCAAGTGACAGGGATGGACATTCAGTACTTC	CASSQVTGMDIQYF
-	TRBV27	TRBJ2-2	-	TGTGCCAGCAGTTTCCCGGCCCCCGGGGAGCTGTTTTTT	CASSFPAPGELFF
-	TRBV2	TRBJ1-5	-	TGTGCGAGTGACTCGGGGCAAGGTCAGCCCCAGCATTTT	CASDSGQGQPQHF
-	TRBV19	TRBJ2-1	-	TGTGCCAGTAGTATAGACAACAGCAACTCCTACAATGAGCAGTTCTTC	CASSIDNSNSYNEQFF
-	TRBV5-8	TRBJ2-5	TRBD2	TGTGCCAGCAGCCCGGGGGGTCAAGAGACCCAGTACTTC	CASSPGGQETQYF
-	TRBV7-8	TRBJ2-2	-	TGTGCCAGCAGCTCCTGGGGGGACTCTGCCACCGGGGAGCTGTTTTTT	CASSSWGDSATGELFF
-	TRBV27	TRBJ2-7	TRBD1	TGTGCCAGCACCCTGGACAGGTCAGGCTCCTACGAGCAGTACTTC	CASTLDRSGSYEQYF
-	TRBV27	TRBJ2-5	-	TGTGCCAGCAGTCTGCAGTCTGGGGGGGAGACCCAGTACTTC	CASSLQSGGETQYF
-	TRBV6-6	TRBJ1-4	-	TGTGCCAGCAGTCAGGATGAAAAACTGTTTTTT	CASSQDEKLFF
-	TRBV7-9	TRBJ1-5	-	TGTGCCAGCAGCTTAGGCGGGGAGATCTGGAGCAATCAGCCCCAGCATTTT	CASSLGGEIWSNQPQHF
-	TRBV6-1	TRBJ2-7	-	TGTGCCAGCAGTGAAGCCGGGTCCTACGAGCAGTACTTC	CASSEAGSYEQYF
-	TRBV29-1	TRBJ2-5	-	TGCAGCCATGGTGGCCAAGAGACCCAGTACTTC	CSHGGQETQYF
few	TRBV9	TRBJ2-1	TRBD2	TGTGCCAGCACCCCTGGGACTAGCGGGGGCCCGGGGAATGAGCAGTTCTTC	CASTPGTSGGPGNEQFF
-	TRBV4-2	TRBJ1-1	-	TGTGCCAGCAGCCCGTTAGGGGTACAGGCACTGAACACTGAAGCTTTCTTT	CASSPLGVQALNTEAFF
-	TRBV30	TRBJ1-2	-	TGTGCCTGGAGCTCGGACGACCCCGTGAGGGGCTACACCTTC	CAWSSDDPVRGYTF
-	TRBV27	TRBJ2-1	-	TGTGCCAGCAGTTTAGGGCAGTACAATGAGCAGTTCTTC	CASSLGQYNEQFF